These T cell receptor beta chains were read from a single sample in a study of OX40 agonist ivuxolimab in advanced cancers. Clones were sequenced by immunoSEQ multiplex PCR, and TCRdb holds only the in-frame ones, with some missing. The repertoire holds tens of thousands of clones, with roughly 94% as singletons. Sequenced here: CD4+ or CD8+ T cells sorted from blood, sampled in a trial of the OX40 agonist ivuxolimab. The receptors stem from an adult with an advanced solid tumor such as melanoma, head and neck, liver or kidney cancer. The conserved cysteine and the conserved F or W are not part of the CDR3 here. Size is omitted from some rows. Given values are once, few, many or a class for expanded clones.

abundance	v_gene	CDR3aa
few	TRBV2	ASRDPQSVSYEQY
NA	TRBV7-9	ASSPPETSGSHEQY
NA	TRBV2	ATRWGYGYT
NA	TRBV27	ASWGEPPSSYNEQF
NA	TRBV7-9	ASSHVQGSSYNSPLH
NA	TRBV6-1	ASSEGLPAKNIQY
NA	TRBV7-8	ASSWERSEKLF
NA	TRBV6-4	ASSPNLDSTGELF
NA	TRBV29-1	SVDEGYEQF
NA	TRBV7-3	ASSAWTGLTGELF
NA	TRBV10-3	AISETPSSSDGYT
NA	TRBV28	ASTPGGMSNQPQH
once	TRBV30	AWSSQPGTNRY
NA	TRBV6-7	ASSYQKRRQGVGETQY
NA	TRBV2	ASTQNYGYT
NA	TRBV5-5	ASSPWAGSYEQY
NA	TRBV11-2	ASSSRDGRDEQF